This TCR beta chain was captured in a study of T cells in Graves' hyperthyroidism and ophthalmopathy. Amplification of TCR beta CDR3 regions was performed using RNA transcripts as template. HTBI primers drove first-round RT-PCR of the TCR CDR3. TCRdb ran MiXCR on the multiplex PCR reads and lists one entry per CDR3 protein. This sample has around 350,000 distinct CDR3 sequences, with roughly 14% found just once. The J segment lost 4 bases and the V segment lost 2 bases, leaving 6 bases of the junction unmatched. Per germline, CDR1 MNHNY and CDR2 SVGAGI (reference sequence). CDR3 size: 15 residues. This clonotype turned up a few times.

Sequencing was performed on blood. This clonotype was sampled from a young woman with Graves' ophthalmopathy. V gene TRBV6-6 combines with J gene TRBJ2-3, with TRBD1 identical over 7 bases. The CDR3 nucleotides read TGTGCCAGCAGTTACAAGCGGACAGGCTCAGATACGCAGTATTTT. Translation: CASSYKRTGSDTQYF.